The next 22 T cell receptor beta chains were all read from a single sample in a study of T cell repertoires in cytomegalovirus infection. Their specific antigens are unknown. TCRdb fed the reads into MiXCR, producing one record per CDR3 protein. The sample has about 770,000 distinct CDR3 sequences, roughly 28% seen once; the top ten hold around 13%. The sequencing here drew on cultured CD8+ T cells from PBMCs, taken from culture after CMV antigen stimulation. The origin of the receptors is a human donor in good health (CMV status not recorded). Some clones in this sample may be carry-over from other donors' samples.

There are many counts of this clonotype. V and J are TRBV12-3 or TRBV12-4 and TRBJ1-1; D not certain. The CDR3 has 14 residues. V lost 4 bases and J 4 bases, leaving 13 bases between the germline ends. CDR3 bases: TGTGCCAGCAGTTGGCGACTAAAGTCCACTGAAGCTTTCTTT. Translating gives CASSWRLKSTEAFF.

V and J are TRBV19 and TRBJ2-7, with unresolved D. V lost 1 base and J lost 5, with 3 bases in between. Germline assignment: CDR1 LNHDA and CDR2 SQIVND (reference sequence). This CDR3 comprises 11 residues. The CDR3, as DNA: TGTGCCAGTAGTATAGGTAACGAGCAGTACTTC. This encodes CASSIGNEQYF. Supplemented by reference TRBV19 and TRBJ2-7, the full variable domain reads DGGITQSPKYLFRKEGQNVTLSCEQNLNHDAMYWYRQDPGQGLRLIYYSQIVNDFQKGDIAEGYSVSREKKESFPLTVTSAQKNPTAFYLCASSIGNEQYFGPGTRLTVT.

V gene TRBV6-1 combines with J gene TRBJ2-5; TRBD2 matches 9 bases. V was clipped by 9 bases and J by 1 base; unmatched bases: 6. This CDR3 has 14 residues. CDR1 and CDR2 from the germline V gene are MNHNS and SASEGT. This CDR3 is CASEGRGGQETQYF. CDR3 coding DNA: TGTGCCAGTGAGGGGCGGGGGGGCCAAGAGACCCAGTACTTC.

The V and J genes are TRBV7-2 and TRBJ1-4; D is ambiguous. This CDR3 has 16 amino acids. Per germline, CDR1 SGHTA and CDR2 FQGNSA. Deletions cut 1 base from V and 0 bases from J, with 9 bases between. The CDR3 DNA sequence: TGTGCCAGCAGCTTAGACGGCCTTGCAACTAATGAAAAACTGTTTTTT. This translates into CASSLDGLATNEKLFF. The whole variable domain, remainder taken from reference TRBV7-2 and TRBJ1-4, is GAGVSQSPSNKVTEKGKDVELRCDPISGHTALYWYRQSLGQGLEFLIYFQGNSAPDKSGLPSDRFSAERTGGSVSTLTIQRTQQEDSAVYLCASSLDGLATNEKLFFGSGTQLSVL.

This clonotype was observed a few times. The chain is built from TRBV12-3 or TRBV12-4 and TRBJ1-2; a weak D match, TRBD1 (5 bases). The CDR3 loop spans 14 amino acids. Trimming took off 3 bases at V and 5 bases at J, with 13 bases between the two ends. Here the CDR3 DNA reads TGTGCCAGCAGTTTGGGGGAAGTTGGGTATGGCTACACCTTC. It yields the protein CASSLGEVGYGYTF.

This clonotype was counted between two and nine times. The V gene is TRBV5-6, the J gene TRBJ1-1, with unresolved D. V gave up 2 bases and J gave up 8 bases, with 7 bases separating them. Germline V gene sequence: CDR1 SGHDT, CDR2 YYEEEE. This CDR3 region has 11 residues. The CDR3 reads CASSFGQEAFF. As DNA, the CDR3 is TGTGCCAGCAGCTTTGGGCAGGAAGCTTTCTTT.

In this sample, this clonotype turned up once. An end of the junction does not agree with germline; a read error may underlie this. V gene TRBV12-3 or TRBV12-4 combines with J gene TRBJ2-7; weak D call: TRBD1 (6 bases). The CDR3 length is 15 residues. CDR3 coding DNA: TGTGCCAGCAGTTTCTCCGGACAGTCCCGATACGTGCAGTACTTC. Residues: CASSFSGQSRYVQYF.

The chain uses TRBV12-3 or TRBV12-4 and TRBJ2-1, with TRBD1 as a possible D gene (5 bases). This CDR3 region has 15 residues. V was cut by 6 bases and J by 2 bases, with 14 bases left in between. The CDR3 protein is CASSPPDTPYNEQFF. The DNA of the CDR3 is TGTGCCAGCAGCCCCCCGGACACTCCCTACAATGAGCAGTTCTTC.

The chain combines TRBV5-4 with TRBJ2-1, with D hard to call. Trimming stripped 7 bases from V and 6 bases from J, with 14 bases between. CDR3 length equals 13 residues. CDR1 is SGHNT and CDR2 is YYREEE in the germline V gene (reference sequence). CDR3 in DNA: TGTGCCAGCGGCCTAGGGAAGGGCAATGAGCAGTTCTTC. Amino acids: CASGLGKGNEQFF.

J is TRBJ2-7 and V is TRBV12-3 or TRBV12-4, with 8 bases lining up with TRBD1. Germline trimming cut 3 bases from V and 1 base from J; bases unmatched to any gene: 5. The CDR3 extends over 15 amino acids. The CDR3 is CASSFRTGNSYEQYF. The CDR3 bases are TGTGCCAGCAGTTTCCGGACAGGGAATTCCTACGAGCAGTACTTC.

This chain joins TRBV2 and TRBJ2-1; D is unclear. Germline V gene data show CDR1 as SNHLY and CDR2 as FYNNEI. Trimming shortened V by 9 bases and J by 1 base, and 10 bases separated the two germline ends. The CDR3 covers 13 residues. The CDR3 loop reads CARDGESYNEQFF. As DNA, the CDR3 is TGTGCCAGGGACGGAGAATCCTACAATGAGCAGTTCTTC.

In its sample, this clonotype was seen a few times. The CDR3 sequence: CASSLSRPEAFF. The CDR3 nucleotides read TGTGCCAGCAGCTTAAGTCGCCCTGAAGCTTTCTTT. The V gene is TRBV7-9, the J gene TRBJ1-1; no reliable D call. V was clipped by 2 bases and J by 6 bases, with 7 bases between them. The CDR3 has 12 residues. Germline CDR1 is SEHNR and CDR2 is FQNEAQ (reference sequence).

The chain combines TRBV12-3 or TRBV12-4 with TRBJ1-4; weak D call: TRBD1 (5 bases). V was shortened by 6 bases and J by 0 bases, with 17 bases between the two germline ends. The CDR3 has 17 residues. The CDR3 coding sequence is TGTGCCAGCAGATCTCTTCCTTCGACAGCAACTAATGAAAAACTGTTTTTT. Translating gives CASRSLPSTATNEKLFF.

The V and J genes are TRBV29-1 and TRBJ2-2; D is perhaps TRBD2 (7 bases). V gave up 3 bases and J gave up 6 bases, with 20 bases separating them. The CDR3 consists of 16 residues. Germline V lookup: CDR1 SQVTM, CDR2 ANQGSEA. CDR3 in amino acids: CSVDSFGGASSGELFF. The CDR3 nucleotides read TGCAGCGTTGATAGTTTTGGGGGGGCGTCGTCCGGGGAGCTGTTTTTT.

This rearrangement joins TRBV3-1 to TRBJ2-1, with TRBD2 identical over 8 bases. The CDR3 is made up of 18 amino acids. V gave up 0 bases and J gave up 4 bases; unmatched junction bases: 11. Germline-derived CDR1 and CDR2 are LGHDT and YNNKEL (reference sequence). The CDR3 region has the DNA TGTGCCAGCAGCCAAGATCAAAGCGGGGGCTCGGGGTACAATGAGCAGTTCTTC. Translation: CASSQDQSGGSGYNEQFF.

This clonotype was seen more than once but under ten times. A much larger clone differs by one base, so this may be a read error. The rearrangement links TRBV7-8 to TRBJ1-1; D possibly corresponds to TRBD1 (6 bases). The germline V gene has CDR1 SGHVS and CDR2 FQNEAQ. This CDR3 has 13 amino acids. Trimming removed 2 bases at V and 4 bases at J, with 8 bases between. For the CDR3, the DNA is TGTGCCAGCAGCTTATTGGGGGCCACTGAAGCTTTCTTT. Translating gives CASSLLGATEAFF. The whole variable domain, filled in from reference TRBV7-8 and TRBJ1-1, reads GAGVSQSPRYKVAKRGQDVALRCDPISGHVSLFWYQQALGQGPEFLTYFQNEAQLDKSGLPSDRFFAERPEGSVSTLKIQRTQQEDSAVYLCASSLLGATEAFFGQGTRLTVV.

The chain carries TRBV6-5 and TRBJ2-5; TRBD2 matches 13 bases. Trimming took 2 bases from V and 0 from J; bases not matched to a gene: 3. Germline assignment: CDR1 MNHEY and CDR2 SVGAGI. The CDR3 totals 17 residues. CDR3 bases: TGTGCCAGCAGTTACGGACTAGCGGGGGCCCACCAAGAGACCCAGTACTTC. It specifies CASSYGLAGAHQETQYF.

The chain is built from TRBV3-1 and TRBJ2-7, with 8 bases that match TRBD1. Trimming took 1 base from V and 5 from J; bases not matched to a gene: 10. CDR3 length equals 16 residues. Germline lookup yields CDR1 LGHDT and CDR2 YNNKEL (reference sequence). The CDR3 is CASSQGRLDREDEQYF. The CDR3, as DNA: TGTGCCAGCAGCCAAGGCAGGTTGGACAGGGAGGACGAGCAGTACTTC.

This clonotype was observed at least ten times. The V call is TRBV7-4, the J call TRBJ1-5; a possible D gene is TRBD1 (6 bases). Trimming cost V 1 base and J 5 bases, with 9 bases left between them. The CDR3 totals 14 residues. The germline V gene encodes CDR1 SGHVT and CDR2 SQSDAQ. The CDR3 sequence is CASSLGAGDQPQHF. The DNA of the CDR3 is TGTGCCAGCAGCTTAGGGGCAGGGGATCAGCCCCAGCATTTT. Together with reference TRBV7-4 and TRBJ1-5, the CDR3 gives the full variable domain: GAGVSQSPRYKVAKRGRDVALRCDSISGHVTLYWYRQTLGQGSEVLTYSQSDAQRDKSGRPSGRFSAERPERSVSTLKIQRTEQGDSAVYLCASSLGAGDQPQHFGDGTRLSIL.

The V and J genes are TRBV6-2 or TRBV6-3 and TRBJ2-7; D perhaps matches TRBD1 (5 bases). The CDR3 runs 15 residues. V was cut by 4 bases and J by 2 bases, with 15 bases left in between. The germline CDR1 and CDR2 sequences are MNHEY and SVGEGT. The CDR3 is CASSLKGQGPYEQYF. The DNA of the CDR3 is TGTGCCAGCAGTTTAAAGGGGCAGGGCCCCTACGAGCAGTACTTC.

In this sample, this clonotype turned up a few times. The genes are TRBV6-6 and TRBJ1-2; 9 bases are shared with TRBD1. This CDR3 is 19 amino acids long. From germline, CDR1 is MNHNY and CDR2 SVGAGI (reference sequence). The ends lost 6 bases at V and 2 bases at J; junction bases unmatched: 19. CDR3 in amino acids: CASRPSLIVGDRENYGYTF. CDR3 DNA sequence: TGTGCCAGCAGGCCCAGCCTTATTGTCGGGGACAGGGAAAACTATGGCTACACCTTC.

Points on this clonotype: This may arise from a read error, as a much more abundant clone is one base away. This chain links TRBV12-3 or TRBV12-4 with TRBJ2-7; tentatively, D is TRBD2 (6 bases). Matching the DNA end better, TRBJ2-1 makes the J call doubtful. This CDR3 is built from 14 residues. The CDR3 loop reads CASSFLGGLDEQFF. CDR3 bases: TGTGCCAGCAGTTTCCTTGGGGGGTTGGACGAGCAGTTCTTC.